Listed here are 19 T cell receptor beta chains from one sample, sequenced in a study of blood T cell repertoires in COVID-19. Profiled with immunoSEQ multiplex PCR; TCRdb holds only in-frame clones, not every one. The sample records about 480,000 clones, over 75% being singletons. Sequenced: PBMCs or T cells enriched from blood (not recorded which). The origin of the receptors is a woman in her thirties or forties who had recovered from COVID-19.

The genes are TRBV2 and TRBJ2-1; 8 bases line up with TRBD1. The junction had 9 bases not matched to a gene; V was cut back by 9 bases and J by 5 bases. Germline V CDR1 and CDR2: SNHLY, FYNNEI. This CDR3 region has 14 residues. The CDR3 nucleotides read TGTGCCAGTCTGGACAGGGTGGGCAACAATGAGCAGTTCTTC. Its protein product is CASLDRVGNNEQFF.

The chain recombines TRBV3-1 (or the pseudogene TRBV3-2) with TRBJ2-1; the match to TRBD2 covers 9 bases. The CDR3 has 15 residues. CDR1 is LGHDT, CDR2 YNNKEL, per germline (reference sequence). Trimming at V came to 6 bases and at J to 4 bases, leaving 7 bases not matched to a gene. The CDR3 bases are TGTGCCAGCAGGTTAGGACTAGCGTATTACAATGAGCAGTTCTTC. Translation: CASRLGLAYYNEQFF.

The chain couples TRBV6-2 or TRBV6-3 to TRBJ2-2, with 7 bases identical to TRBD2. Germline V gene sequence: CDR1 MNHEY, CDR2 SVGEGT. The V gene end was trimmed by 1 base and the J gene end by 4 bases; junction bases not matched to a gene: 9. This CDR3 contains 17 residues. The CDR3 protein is CASSYLGAGSGTGELFF. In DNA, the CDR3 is TGTGCCAGCAGTTACTTAGGAGCGGGGTCGGGCACCGGGGAGCTGTTTTTT.

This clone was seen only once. This CDR3 reads CASSRRDRSLIYGYTF. The DNA for the CDR3 is TGTGCCAGTAGTAGAAGGGACAGGTCCCTCATCTATGGCTACACCTTC. This chain connects TRBV19 to TRBJ1-2; 8 bases are a match to TRBD1. Looked up from germline, CDR1 is LNHDA and CDR2 is SQIVND (reference sequence). The V and J ends lost 4 bases and 4 bases, in that order; junction bases with no gene match: 11. This CDR3 is 16 amino acids long.

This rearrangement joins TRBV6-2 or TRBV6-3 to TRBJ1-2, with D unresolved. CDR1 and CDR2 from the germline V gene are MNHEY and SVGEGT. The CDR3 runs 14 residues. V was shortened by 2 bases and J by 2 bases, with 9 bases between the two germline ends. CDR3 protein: CASSYGYKNYGYTF. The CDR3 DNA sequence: TGTGCCAGCAGTTACGGTTACAAGAACTATGGCTACACCTTC.

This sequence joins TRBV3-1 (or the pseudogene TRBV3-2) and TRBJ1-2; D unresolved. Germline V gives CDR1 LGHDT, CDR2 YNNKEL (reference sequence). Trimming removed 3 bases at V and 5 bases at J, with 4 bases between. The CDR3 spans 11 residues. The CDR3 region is CASSHRYGYTF. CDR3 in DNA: TGTGCCAGCAGCCACAGGTATGGCTACACCTTC.

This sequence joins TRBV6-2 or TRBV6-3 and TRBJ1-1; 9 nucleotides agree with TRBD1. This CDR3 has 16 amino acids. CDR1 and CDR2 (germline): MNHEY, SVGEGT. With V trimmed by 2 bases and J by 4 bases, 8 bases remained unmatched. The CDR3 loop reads CASSYGDRVFGTEAFF. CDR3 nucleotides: TGTGCCAGCAGTTACGGGGACAGGGTTTTCGGCACTGAAGCTTTCTTT.

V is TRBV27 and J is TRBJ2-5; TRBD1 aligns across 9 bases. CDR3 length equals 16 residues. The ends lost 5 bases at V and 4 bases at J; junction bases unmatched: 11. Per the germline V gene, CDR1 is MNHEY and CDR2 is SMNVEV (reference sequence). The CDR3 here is CASSPTLGQGPETQYF. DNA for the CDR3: TGTGCCAGCAGTCCGACCCTGGGACAGGGTCCAGAGACCCAGTACTTC.

The CDR3 protein is CASTGLLSSTDTQYF. CDR3 DNA sequence: TGTGCCAGCACCGGACTGCTTAGTAGCACAGATACGCAGTATTTT. The rearrangement joins TRBV2 to TRBJ2-3; a possible D gene is TRBD2 (5 bases). This CDR3 has 15 residues. The germline gives CDR1 SNHLY, CDR2 FYNNEI. V gave up 7 bases and J gave up 0 bases, with 14 bases separating them.

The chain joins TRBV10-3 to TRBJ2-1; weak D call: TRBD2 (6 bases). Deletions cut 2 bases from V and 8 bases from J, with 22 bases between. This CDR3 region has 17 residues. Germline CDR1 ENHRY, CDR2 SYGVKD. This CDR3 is CAISETGASLAGDEQFF. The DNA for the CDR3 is TGTGCCATCAGTGAGACGGGAGCCTCCCTTGCAGGAGATGAGCAGTTCTTC.

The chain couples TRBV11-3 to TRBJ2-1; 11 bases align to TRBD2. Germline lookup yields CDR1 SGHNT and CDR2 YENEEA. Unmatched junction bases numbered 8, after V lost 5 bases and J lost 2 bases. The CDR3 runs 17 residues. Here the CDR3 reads CASSPSGLAGAYNEQFF. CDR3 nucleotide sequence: TGTGCCAGCAGCCCCTCAGGACTAGCGGGTGCCTACAATGAGCAGTTCTTC.

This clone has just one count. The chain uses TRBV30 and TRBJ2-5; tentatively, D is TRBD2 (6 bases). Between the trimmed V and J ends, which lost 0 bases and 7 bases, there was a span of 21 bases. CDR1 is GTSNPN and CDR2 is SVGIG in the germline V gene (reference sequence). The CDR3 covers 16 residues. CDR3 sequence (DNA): TGTGCCTGGAGTGTTCCCCGCCGGGGGACCCATTGGACCCAGTACTTC. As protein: CAWSVPRRGTHWTQYF.

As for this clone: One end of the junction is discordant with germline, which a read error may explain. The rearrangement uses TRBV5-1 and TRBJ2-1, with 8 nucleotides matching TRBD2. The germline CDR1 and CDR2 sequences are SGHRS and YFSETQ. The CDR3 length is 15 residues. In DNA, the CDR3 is TGCGTCAGCAGCAAACTAGCGGCGGCTTACAATGAGCAGTTCTTC. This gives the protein CVSSKLAAAYNEQFF. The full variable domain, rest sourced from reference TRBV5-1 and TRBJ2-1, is KAGVTQTPRYLIKTRGQQVTLSCSPISGHRSVSWYQQTPGQGLQFLFEYFSETQRNKGNFPGRFSGRQFSNSRSEMNVSTLELGDSALYLCVSSKLAAAYNEQFFGPGTRLTVL.

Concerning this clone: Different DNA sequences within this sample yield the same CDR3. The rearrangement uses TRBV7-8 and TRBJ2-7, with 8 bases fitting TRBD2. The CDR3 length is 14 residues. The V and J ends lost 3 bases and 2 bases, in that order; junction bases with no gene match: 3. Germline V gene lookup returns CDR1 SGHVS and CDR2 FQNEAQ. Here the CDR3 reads CASSFGGGPYEQYF. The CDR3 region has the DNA TGTGCCAGCAGCTTCGGGGGGGGCCCCTACGAGCAGTACTTC.

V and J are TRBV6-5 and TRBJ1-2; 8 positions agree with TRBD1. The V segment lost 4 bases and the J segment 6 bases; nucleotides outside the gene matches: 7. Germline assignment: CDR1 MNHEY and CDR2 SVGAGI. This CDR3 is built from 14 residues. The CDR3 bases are TGTGCCAGCAGTTTTCAGCAGGGGGCTAATGGCTACACCTTC. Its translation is CASSFQQGANGYTF.

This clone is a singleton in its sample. The CDR3 DNA reads TGTGCCAGCAGCCCCGGACTAGCGGGCTCCTACGAGCAGTACTTC. As protein: CASSPGLAGSYEQYF. The rearrangement uses TRBV11-2 and TRBJ2-7; 11 nucleotides align to TRBD2. This CDR3 has 15 residues. V shed 5 bases and J 0 bases; nucleotides not matched to a gene: 3. CDR1 is SGHAT, CDR2 FQNNGV, per germline. Full variable domain (missing parts from reference TRBV11-2 and TRBJ2-7): EAGVAQSPRYKIIEKRQSVAFWCNPISGHATLYWYQQILGQGPKLLIQFQNNGVVDDSQLPKDRFSAERLKGVDSTLKIQPAKLEDSAVYLCASSPGLAGSYEQYFGPGTRLTVT.

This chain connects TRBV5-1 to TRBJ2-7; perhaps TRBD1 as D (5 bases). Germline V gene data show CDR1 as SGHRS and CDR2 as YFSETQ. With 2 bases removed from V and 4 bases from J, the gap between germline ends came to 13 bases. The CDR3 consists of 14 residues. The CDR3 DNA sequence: TGCGCCAGCAGCTTATTCAGGGAATCGTACGAGCAGTACTTC. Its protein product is CASSLFRESYEQYF.

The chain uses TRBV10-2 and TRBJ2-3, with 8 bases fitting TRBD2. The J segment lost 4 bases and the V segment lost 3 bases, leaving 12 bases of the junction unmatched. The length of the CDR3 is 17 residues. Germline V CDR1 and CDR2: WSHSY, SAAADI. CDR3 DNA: TGCGCCAGCAGTGACCCGCAACTAGCGGACCTTCCAGATACGCAGTATTTT. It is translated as CASSDPQLADLPDTQYF.

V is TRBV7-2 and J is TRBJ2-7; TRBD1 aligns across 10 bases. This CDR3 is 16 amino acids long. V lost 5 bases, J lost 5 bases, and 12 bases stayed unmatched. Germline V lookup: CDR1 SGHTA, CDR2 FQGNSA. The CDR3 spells CASSPRPGQGSHEQYF. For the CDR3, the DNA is TGTGCCAGCAGCCCACGACCGGGACAGGGGTCCCACGAGCAGTACTTC.